These T cell receptor beta chains were read from a single sample in a study of cytomegalovirus exposure and HLA in healthy donors. The repertoire was sequenced with immunoSEQ multiplex PCR; TCRdb's copy has only in-frame clones and lacks some. The sample shows about 360,000 clones, 86% of them seen only once. The sequencing input was PBMCs. Every receptor here comes from a woman between 18 and 29 years old in good health and CMV-seronegative. Both conserved end residues are part of each CDR3. The D gene is left open where the match is weak. The size field is filled for only some rows; it gives once, few, many or a size class.

j_call | d_call | clone_size | cdr3_length | v_call | cdr3_nt | cdr3_aa
TRBJ2-3 | NA | NA | 14 | TRBV6-6 | TGTGCCAGCAGTTACGAGGAATTAGCAGATACGCAGTATTTT | CASSYEELADTQYF
TRBJ2-7 | NA | NA | 11 | TRBV6-5 | TGTGCCAGCGGTAAAGTAGTCGAGCAGTACTTC | CASGKVVEQYF
TRBJ2-5 | NA | NA | 14 | TRBV7-8 | TGTGCCAGCGCTACTCTAAAGCGGGCAGAGACCCAGTACTTC | CASATLKRAETQYF
TRBJ2-7 | NA | NA | 13 | TRBV15 | TGTGCCACCAGCATCGACAGATCCTACGAGCAGTACTTC | CATSIDRSYEQYF
TRBJ1-2 | NA | NA | 16 | TRBV23-1 | TGCGCCAGCAGGCGAGAACTGACAGGAGATAACTATGGCTACACCTTC | CASRRELTGDNYGYTF
TRBJ1-4 | TRBD1 | NA | 16 | TRBV4-1 | TGCGCCAGCAGCATCCACGTCAGGGGGCCCGATGAAAAACTGTTTTTT | CASSIHVRGPDEKLFF
TRBJ1-4 | TRBD1 | once | 15 | TRBV2 | TGTGCCAGCAGTCTTCAGGGGGGAACTAATGAAAAACTGTTTTTT | CASSLQGGTNEKLFF
TRBJ1-5 | NA | NA | 12 | TRBV28 | TGTGCCAGCAGGGACAGTGATCAGCCCCAGCATTTT | CASRDSDQPQHF
TRBJ2-4 | TRBD2 | NA | 16 | TRBV27 | TGTGCCAGCAGTTTATCTCCTAGCGGGAGGGCAAACATTCAGTACTTC | CASSLSPSGRANIQYF
TRBJ2-7 | NA | NA | 11 | TRBV20-1 | TGCAGTGCCTGGGAGAACTACGAGCAGTACTTC | CSAWENYEQYF
TRBJ1-1 | NA | NA | 14 | TRBV6-6 | TGTGCCAGCAGACCAGGACAGAAGAACACTGAAGCTTTCTTT | CASRPGQKNTEAFF
TRBJ2-7 | NA | NA | 14 | TRBV28 | TGTGCCAGCAGTTTAATGGGGGGGCGGTACGAGCAGTACTTC | CASSLMGGRYEQYF
TRBJ2-5 | NA | NA | 13 | TRBV28 | TGTGCCAGCAGCCAGGGGGGAGGAGAGACCCAGTACTTC | CASSQGGGETQYF
TRBJ1-1 | NA | NA | 15 | TRBV10-3 | TGTGCCATCAGTGAGTCTGGGACAAAGAACACTGAAGCTTTCTTT | CAISESGTKNTEAFF
TRBJ1-1 | NA | NA | 13 | TRBV6-5 | TGTGCCAGCAGTCTGACAGTGAACACTGAAGCTTTCTTT | CASSLTVNTEAFF
TRBJ2-7 | TRBD1 | NA | 14 | TRBV6-1 | TGTGCCAGTATGGGACAGGAGACTTTCTACGAGCAGTACTTC | CASMGQETFYEQYF
TRBJ1-2 | TRBD1 | NA | 14 | TRBV2 | TGTGCCAGCAGGAGGACAGGGTTAAACTATGGCTACACCTTC | CASRRTGLNYGYTF
TRBJ1-1 | NA | NA | 15 | TRBV6-5 | TGTGCCAGCAGTTACTCACAGGGACGGAACACTGAAGCTTTCTTT | CASSYSQGRNTEAFF
TRBJ1-2 | NA | NA | 15 | TRBV6-6 | TGTGCCAGCAGTCTTCGGACAGATGAGGGCTATGGCTACACCTTC | CASSLRTDEGYGYTF
TRBJ1-4 | NA | NA | 14 | TRBV5-1 | TGCGCCAGCAGCCCCGAGGTGGGGCACGAAAAACTGTTTTTT | CASSPEVGHEKLFF
TRBJ1-6 | NA | NA | 15 | TRBV18 | TGTGCCAGCTCCGCCGGGGAGGGGTATAATTCACCCCTCCACTTT | CASSAGEGYNSPLHF
TRBJ2-1 | NA | NA | 12 | TRBV6-5 | TGTGCCAGCAGTTACGGAGGCTGGGAGCAGTTCTTC | CASSYGGWEQFF
TRBJ2-3 | NA | NA | 15 | TRBV7-8 | TGTGCCAGCAGCACCCTGGGGGGAGGCACAGATACGCAGTATTTT | CASSTLGGGTDTQYF
TRBJ2-1 | TRBD1 | NA | 14 | TRBV7-2 | TGTGCCAGCAGCAGGGACAGGGAGGTGAATGAGCAGTTCTTC | CASSRDREVNEQFF
TRBJ2-1 | TRBD1 | NA | 17 | TRBV10-3 | TGTGCCATCAGTCCACAACAGGGGGTAGGCTCCTACAATGAGCAGTTCTTC | CAISPQQGVGSYNEQFF
TRBJ1-5 | NA | NA | 15 | TRBV4-2 | TGTGCCAGCAGCCAAGCAGTGGGGGGGGGACAGCCCCAGCATTTT | CASSQAVGGGQPQHF
TRBJ2-1 | TRBD2 | NA | 17 | TRBV27 | TGTGCCAGCAGTCCAACGCTAGCGGGAGTCACCTACAATGAGCAGTTCTTC | CASSPTLAGVTYNEQFF
TRBJ1-2 | NA | NA | 14 | TRBV28 | TGTGCCAGCAGTTTAGGCGAAGGAGGAGGTGGCTACACCTTC | CASSLGEGGGGYTF
TRBJ1-1 | NA | NA | 14 | TRBV7-9 | TGTGCCAGCAGCGATCAGGGGATTCACACTGAAGCTTTCTTT | CASSDQGIHTEAFF
TRBJ1-5 | NA | NA | 14 | TRBV19 | TGTGCCAGTAGTATCACAAGTGGCAATCAGCCCCAGCATTTT | CASSITSGNQPQHF
TRBJ1-5 | TRBD1 | NA | 13 | TRBV30 | TGTGCCTGGAGTGCGGACAGGGCTCAGCCCCAGCATTTT | CAWSADRAQPQHF
TRBJ1-2 | NA | NA | 13 | TRBV28 | TGTGCCAGCAGTTCAGACATAACCCATGGCTACACCTTC | CASSSDITHGYTF
TRBJ2-7 | TRBD1 | NA | 14 | TRBV6-1 | TGTGCCAGCATTCCCGGGACAGCCCCCTACGAGCAGTACTTC | CASIPGTAPYEQYF
TRBJ2-1 | TRBD2 | NA | 15 | TRBV2 | TGTGCCAGCAGTGAAAGGCTAGCGGGGACCAATGAGCAGTTCTTC | CASSERLAGTNEQFF
TRBJ2-3 | TRBD2 | NA | 16 | TRBV4-2 | TGTGCCAGCAGCCAGGGGACTAGCGGGAACACAGATACGCAGTATTTT | CASSQGTSGNTDTQYF
TRBJ2-7 | TRBD2 | NA | 16 | TRBV4-1 | TGCGCCAGCAGCCAAGCGCTAGCGGGGACTTCCTACGAGCAGTACTTC | CASSQALAGTSYEQYF
TRBJ1-6 | NA | NA | 15 | TRBV19 | TGTGCCAGTAGTATAACGGTCTCCTATAATTCACCCCTCCACTTT | CASSITVSYNSPLHF
TRBJ1-5 | TRBD1 | NA | 15 | TRBV7-9 | TGTGCCAGCAGCTTATCGGCCAGGGGGAATCAGCCCCAGCATTTT | CASSLSARGNQPQHF
TRBJ1-2 | TRBD1 | NA | 13 | TRBV30 | TGTGCCGTTGGGGACAGTGGGAGTAGTGGCTACACCTTC | CAVGDSGSSGYTF
TRBJ1-2 | NA | few | 14 | TRBV4-2 | TGTGCCAGCAGCCAAGATCTCGAGGTAGATGGCTACACCTTC | CASSQDLEVDGYTF
TRBJ2-7 | TRBD1 | once | 14 | TRBV6-1 | TGTGCCAGCAGTGAACTGGACAGGGCACGCGAGCAGTACTTC | CASSELDRAREQYF
TRBJ2-1 | TRBD2 | NA | 15 | TRBV2 | TGTGCCAGCAGCCGAAGCGGGAGTAAAATTAATGAGCAGTTCTTC | CASSRSGSKINEQFF
TRBJ2-7 | NA | once | 15 | TRBV7-8 | TGTGCCAGCAGCTTAGGGACAAAACAGCGCCACGAGCAGTACTTC | CASSLGTKQRHEQYF
TRBJ1-3 | TRBD1 | NA | 15 | TRBV5-1 | TGCGCCAGCAGCACCGGGACAGTATCTGGAAACACCATATATTTT | CASSTGTVSGNTIYF
TRBJ2-7 | NA | few | 16 | TRBV7-9 | TGTGCCAGCAGCTCCCACACAGGGTTCGGCTCCTACGAGCAGTACTTC | CASSSHTGFGSYEQYF
TRBJ2-1 | NA | few | 13 | TRBV11-2 | TGTGCCAGCAGCAAGGACTGGGGCAATGAGCAGTTCTTC | CASSKDWGNEQFF
TRBJ1-4 | TRBD1 | NA | 15 | TRBV4-1 | TGCGCCAGCAGCCCACAGGGGGCCCTTAATGAAAAACTGTTTTTT | CASSPQGALNEKLFF
TRBJ2-5 | NA | NA | 12 | TRBV6-1 | TGTGCCAGCGGAGACAGTCGGGAGACCCAGTACTTC | CASGDSRETQYF
TRBJ1-3 | NA | NA | 14 | TRBV2 | TGTGCCAGTTTAGGACTGCGCTCTGGAAACACCATATATTTT | CASLGLRSGNTIYF
TRBJ1-2 | NA | NA | 14 | TRBV19 | TGTGCCAGTAGTGAGCAGCGGGGACCCTTTGGCTACACCTTC | CASSEQRGPFGYTF
TRBJ1-2 | NA | NA | 12 | TRBV28 | TGTGCCAGCAGCCAGGGGTACTATGGCTACACCTTC | CASSQGYYGYTF
TRBJ1-5 | NA | few | 13 | TRBV6-5 | TGTGCCAGCAGCTCAGGTTTGAATCAGCCCCAGCATTTT | CASSSGLNQPQHF
TRBJ2-7 | NA | NA | 11 | TRBV7-9 | TGTGCCAGCAGCTTCTCCGACGAGCAGTACTTC | CASSFSDEQYF
TRBJ2-7 | TRBD2 | NA | 14 | TRBV6-1 | TGTGCCAGCAGACTTGGACTAGCGAACTACGAGCAGTACTTC | CASRLGLANYEQYF
TRBJ1-1 | TRBD1 | NA | 14 | TRBV27 | TGTGCCAGCAGTCCGGACAGGGGTAACGCTGAAGCTTTCTTT | CASSPDRGNAEAFF
TRBJ2-5 | NA | NA | 12 | TRBV2 | TGTGCCAGCAGTGATTATCAGGAGACCCAGTACTTC | CASSDYQETQYF
TRBJ1-5 | NA | NA | 15 | TRBV6-1 | TGTGCCAGCAGTGAAGCGCGAATTTTCAATCAGCCCCAGCATTTT | CASSEARIFNQPQHF
TRBJ1-4 | NA | NA | 15 | TRBV19 | TGTGCCAGTAAAGGGGGACCGGCAACTAATGAAAAACTGTTTTTT | CASKGGPATNEKLFF
TRBJ1-1 | TRBD1 | once | 17 | TRBV18 | TGTGCCAGCTCACCACCGGACAGGGGGAGAACGGACACTGAAGCTTTCTTT | CASSPPDRGRTDTEAFF